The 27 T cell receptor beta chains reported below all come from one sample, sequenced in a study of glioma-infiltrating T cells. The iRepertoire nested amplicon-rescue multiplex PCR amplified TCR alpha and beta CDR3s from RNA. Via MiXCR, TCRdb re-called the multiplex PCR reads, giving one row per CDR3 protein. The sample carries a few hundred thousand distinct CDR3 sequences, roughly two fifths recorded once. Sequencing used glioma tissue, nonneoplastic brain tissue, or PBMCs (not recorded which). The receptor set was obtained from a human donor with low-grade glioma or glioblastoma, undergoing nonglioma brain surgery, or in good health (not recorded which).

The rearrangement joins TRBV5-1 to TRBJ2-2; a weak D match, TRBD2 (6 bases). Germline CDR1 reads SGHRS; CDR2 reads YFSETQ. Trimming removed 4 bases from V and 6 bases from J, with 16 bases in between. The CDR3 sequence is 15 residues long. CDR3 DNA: TGCGCCAGCAGCCTCTCGACTAGTGGAGCCGGGGAGCTGTTTTTT. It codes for CASSLSTSGAGELFF.

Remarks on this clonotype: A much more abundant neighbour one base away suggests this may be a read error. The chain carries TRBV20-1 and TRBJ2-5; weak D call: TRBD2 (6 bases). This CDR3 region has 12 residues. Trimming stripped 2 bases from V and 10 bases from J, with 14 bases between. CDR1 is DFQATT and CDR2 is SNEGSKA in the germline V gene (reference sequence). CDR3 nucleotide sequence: TGCAGTGCTAGACCAGAAGGGAGGAACCAGTACTTC. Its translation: CSARPEGRNQYF.

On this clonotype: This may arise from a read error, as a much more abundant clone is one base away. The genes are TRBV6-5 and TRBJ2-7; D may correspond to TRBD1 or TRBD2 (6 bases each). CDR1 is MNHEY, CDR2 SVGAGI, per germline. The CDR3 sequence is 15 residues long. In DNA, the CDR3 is TGTGCCAGCAGTTATCCGACGGGGGCCACCTACGGGCAGTACTTC. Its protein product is CASSYPTGATYGQYF.

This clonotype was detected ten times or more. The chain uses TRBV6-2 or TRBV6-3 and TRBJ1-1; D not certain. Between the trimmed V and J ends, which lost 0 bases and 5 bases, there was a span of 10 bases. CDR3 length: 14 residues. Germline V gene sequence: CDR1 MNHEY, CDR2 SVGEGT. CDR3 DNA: TGTGCCAGCAGTTACTCGAATGTGAGAACTGAAGCTTTCTTT. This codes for CASSYSNVRTEAFF.

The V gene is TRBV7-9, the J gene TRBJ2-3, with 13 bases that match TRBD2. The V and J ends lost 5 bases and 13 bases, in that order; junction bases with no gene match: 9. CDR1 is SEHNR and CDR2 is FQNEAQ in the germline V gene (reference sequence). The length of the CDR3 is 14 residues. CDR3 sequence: CASSQGLAGDLEYF. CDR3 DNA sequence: TGTGCCAGCAGCCAAGGACTAGCGGGAGACCTGGAGTATTTT.

The CDR3 DNA reads as TGTGCCAGCAGTGACCAGACTGACAATGAGCAGTTCTTC. Protein product: CASSDQTDNEQFF. The genes are TRBV2 and TRBJ2-1; D is uncertain. The CDR3 is made up of 13 amino acids. CDR1 and CDR2 (germline): SNHLY, FYNNEI. Trimming removed 3 bases from V and 5 bases from J, with 8 bases in between. Supplemented by reference TRBV2 and TRBJ2-1, the full variable domain reads EPEVTQTPSHQVTQMGQEVILRCVPISNHLYFYWYRQILGQKVEFLVSFYNNEISEKSEIFDDQFSVERPDGSNFTLKIRSTKLEDSAMYFCASSDQTDNEQFFGPGTRLTVL.

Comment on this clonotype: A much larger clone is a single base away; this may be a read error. The CDR3 region is CASSTRTSGDTDTQYF. The CDR3 nucleotides read TGTGCCAGCAGTACGCGGACTAGCGGGGACACAGATACGCAGTATTTT. The chain employs TRBV27 and TRBJ2-3, with TRBD2 identical over 12 bases. The CDR3 spans 16 residues. Losses at the gene ends were 5 bases for V and 2 bases for J; bases not matched to a gene: 5. Germline V CDR1 and CDR2: MNHEY, SMNVEV (reference sequence).

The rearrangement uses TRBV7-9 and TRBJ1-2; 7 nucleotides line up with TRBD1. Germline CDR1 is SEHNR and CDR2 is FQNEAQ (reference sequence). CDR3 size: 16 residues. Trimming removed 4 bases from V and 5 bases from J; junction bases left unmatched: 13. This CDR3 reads CASSSSVTGVHYGYTF. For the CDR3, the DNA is TGTGCCAGCAGCTCGTCCGTAACAGGGGTCCATTATGGCTACACCTTC. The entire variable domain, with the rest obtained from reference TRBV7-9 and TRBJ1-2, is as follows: DTGVSQNPRHKITKRGQNVTFRCDPISEHNRLYWYRQTLGQGPEFLTYFQNEAQLEKSRLLSDRFSAERPKGSFSTLEIQRTEQGDSAMYLCASSSSVTGVHYGYTFGSGTRLTVV.

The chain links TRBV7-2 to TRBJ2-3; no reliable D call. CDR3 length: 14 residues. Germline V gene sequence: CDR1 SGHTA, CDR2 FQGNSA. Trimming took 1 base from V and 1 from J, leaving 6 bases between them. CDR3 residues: CASSLGYGTDTQYF. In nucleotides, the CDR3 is TGTGCCAGCAGCTTAGGGTATGGCACAGATACGCAGTATTTT.

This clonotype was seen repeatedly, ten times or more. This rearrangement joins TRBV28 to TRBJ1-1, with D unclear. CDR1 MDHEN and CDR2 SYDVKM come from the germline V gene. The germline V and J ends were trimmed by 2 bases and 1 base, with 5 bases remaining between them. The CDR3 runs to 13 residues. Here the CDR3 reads CASSLIQNTEAFF. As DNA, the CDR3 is TGTGCCAGCAGTTTAATCCAGAACACTGAAGCTTTCTTT.

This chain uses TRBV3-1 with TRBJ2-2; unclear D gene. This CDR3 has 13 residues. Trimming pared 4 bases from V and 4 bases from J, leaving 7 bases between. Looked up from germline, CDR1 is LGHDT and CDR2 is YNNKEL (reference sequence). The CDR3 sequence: CASSLLSTGELFF. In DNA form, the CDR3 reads TGTGCCAGCAGCCTCCTCAGCACCGGGGAGCTGTTTTTT.

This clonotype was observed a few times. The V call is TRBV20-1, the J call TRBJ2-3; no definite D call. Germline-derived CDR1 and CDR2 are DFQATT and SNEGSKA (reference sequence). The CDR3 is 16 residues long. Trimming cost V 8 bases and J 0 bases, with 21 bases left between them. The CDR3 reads CSSYSWTALSTDTQYF. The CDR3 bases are TGCAGTTCTTACTCTTGGACCGCTTTAAGCACAGATACGCAGTATTTT.

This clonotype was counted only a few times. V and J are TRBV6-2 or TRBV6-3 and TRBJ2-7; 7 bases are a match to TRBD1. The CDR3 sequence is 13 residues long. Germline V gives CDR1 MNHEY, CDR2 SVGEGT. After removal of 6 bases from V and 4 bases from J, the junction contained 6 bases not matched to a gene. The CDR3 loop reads CASSRGQLYEQYF. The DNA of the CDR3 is TGTGCCAGCAGCCGGGGACAGCTATACGAGCAGTACTTC.

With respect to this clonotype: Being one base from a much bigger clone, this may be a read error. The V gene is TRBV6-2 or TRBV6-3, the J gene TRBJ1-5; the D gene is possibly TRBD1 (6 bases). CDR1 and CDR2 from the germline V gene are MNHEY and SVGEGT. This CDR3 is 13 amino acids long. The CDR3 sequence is CPSRGGAHQPQHF. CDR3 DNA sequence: TGTCCCAGCAGAGGGGGGGCACATCAGCCCCAGCATTTT.

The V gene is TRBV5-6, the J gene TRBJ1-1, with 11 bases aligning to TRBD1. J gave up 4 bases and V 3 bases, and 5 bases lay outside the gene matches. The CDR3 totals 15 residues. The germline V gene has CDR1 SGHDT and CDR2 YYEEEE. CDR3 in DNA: TGTGCCAGCAGCTACGGTGGGACAGGGGGCACTGAAGCTTTCTTT. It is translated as CASSYGGTGGTEAFF. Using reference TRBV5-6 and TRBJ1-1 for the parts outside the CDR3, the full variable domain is DAGVTQSPTHLIKTRGQQVTLRCSPKSGHDTVSWYQQALGQGPQFIFQYYEEEERQRGNFPDRFSGHQFPNYSSELNVNALLLGDSALYLCASSYGGTGGTEAFFGQGTRLTVV.

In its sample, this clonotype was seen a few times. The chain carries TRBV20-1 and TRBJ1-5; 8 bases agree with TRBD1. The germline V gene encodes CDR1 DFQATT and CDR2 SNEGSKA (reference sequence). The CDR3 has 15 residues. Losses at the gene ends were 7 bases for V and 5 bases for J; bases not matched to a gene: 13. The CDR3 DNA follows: TGCAGTGTCAGAGCACCGACAGGGGTGGATCAGCCCCAGCATTTT. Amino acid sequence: CSVRAPTGVDQPQHF.

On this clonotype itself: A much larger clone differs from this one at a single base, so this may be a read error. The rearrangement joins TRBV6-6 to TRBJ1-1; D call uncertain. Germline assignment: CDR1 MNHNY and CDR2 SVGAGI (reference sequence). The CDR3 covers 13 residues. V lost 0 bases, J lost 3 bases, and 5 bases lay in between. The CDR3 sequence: CASSYSTDTEAFF. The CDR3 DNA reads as TGTGCCAGCAGTTACTCCACCGACACTGAAGCTTTCTTT.

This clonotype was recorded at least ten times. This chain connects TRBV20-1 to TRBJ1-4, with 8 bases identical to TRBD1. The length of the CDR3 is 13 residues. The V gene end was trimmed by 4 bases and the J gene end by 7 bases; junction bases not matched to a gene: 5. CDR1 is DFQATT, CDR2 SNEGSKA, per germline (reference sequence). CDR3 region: CSAINRGGEKLFF. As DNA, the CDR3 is TGCAGTGCTATTAACAGGGGGGGTGAAAAACTGTTTTTT.

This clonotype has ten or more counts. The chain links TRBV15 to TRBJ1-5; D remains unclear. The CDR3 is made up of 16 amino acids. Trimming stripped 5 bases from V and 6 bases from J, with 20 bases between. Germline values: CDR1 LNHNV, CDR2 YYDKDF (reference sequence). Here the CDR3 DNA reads TGTGCCACCAGCCCCGAAGGTCATGTTTGGGGTCAGCCCCAGCATTTT. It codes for CATSPEGHVWGQPQHF. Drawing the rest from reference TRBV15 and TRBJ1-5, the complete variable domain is DAMVIQNPRYQVTQFGKPVTLSCSQTLNHNVMYWYQQKSSQAPKLLFHYYDKDFNNEADTPDNFQSRRPNTSFCFLDIRSPGLGDTAMYLCATSPEGHVWGQPQHFGDGTRLSIL.

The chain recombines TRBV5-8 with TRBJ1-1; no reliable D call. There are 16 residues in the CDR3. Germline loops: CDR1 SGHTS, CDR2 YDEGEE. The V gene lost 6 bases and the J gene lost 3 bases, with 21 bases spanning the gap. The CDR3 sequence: CASTIPGQELDTEAFF. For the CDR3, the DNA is TGTGCCAGCACTATTCCCGGCCAGGAATTGGACACTGAAGCTTTCTTT.

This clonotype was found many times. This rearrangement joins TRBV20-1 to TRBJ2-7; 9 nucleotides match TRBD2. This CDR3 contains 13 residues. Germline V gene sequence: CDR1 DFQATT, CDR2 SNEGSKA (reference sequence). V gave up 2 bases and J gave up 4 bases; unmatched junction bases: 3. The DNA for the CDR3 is TGCAGTGCTAGATGGCGGGAGGGGTACGAGCAGTACTTC. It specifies CSARWREGYEQYF.

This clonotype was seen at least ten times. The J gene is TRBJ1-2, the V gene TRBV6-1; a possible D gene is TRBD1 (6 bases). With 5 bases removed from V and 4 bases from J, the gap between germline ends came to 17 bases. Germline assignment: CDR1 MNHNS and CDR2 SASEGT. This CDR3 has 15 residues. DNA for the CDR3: TGTGCCAGCAGTTCCGACTCGACAGGCTCCTATGGCTACACCTTC. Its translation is CASSSDSTGSYGYTF.

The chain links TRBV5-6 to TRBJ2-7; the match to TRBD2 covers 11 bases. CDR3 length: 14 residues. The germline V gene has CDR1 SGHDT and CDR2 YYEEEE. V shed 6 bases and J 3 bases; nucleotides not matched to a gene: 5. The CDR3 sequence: CASNKLAGGYEQYF. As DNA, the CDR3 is TGTGCCAGCAACAAGCTAGCGGGAGGCTACGAGCAGTACTTC.

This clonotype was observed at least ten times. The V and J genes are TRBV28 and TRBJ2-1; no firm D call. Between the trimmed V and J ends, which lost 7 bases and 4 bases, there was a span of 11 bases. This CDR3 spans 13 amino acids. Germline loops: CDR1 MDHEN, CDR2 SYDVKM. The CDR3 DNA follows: TGTGCCAGCACCAAACGCCAGTACAATGAGCAGTTCTTC. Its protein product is CASTKRQYNEQFF.

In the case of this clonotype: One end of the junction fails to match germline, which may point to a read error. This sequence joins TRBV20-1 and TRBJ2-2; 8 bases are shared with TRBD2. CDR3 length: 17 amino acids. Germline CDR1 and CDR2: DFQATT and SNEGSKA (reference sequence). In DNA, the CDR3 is TGCAGTTCTAGACCCGGGGGGGGCCGCGCGAACACCGGGGAGCTGTTTTTT. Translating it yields CSSRPGGGRANTGELFF.

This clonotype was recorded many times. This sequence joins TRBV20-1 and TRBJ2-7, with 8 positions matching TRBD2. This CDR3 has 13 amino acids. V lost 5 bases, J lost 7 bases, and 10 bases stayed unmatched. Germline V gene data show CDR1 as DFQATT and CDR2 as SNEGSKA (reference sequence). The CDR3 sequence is CSARRTSTGEQYF. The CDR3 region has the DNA TGCAGTGCTCGTAGGACTAGCACGGGAGAGCAGTACTTC.

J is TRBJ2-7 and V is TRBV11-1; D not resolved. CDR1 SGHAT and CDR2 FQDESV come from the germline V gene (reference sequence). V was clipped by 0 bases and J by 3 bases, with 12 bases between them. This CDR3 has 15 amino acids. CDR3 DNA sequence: TGTGCCAGCAGCTTAGCGTGGCGGAGTTTCTACGAGCAGTACTTC. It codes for CASSLAWRSFYEQYF.